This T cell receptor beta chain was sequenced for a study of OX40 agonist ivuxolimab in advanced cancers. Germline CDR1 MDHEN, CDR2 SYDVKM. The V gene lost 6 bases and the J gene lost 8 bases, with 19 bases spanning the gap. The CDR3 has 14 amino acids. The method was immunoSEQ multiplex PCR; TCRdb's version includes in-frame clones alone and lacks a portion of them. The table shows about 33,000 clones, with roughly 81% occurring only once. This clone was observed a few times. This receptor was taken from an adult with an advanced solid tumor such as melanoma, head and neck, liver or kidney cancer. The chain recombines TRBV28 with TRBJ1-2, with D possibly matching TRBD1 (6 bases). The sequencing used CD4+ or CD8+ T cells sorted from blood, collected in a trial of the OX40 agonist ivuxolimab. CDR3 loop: CASSRDIHGYGYTF. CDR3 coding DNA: TGTGCCAGCAGCCGGGACATCCACGGTTACGGCTACACCTTC.